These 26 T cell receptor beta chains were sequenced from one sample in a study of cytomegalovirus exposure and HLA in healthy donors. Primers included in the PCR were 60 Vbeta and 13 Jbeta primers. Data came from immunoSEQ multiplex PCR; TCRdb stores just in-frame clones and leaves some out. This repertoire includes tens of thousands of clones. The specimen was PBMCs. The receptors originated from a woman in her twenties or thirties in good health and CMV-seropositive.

The CDR3 region is CASSYSEGTYGYTF. In DNA form, the CDR3 reads TGTGCCAGCAGTTACTCGGAGGGGACCTATGGCTACACCTTC. The genes are TRBV6-6 and TRBJ1-2; tentatively, D is TRBD1 (5 bases). Germline V gene sequence: CDR1 MNHNY, CDR2 SVGAGI (reference sequence). CDR3 size: 14 residues. V lost 0 bases and J 4 bases, leaving 9 bases between the germline ends.

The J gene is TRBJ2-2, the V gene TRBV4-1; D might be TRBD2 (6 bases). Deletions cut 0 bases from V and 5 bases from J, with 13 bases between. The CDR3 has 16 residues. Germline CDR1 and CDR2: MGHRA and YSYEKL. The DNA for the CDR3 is TGCGCCAGCAGCCAAGACCCACTAGCTAGGACCGGGGAGCTGTTTTTT. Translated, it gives CASSQDPLARTGELFF.

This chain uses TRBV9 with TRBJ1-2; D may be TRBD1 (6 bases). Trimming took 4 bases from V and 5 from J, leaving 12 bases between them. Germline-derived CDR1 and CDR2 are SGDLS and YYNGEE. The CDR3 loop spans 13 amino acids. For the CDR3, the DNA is TGTGCCAGCAGCCCACAGGGAAGATATGGCTACACCTTC. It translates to CASSPQGRYGYTF.

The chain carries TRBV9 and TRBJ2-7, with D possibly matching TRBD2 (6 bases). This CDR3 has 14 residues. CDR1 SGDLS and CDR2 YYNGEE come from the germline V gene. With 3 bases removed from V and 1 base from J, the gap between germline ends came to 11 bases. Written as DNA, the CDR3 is TGTGCCAGCAGCGCACACGGGGGTTCCTACGAGCAGTACTTC. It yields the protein CASSAHGGSYEQYF.

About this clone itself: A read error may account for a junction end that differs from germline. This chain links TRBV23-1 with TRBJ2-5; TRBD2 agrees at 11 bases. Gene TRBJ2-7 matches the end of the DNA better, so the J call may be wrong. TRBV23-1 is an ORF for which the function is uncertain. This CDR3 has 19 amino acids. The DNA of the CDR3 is TGCGCCAGCAATCAAACTGGGAGACAAACTAGCGGGAGAGAATACGAGCAGTACTTC. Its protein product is CASNQTGRQTSGREYEQYF.

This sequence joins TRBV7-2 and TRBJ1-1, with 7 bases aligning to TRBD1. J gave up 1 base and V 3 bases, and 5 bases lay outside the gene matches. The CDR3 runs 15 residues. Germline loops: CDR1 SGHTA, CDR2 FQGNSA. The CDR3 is CASSFSPGGNTEAFF. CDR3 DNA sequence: TGTGCCAGCAGCTTTAGTCCAGGGGGGAACACTGAAGCTTTCTTT.

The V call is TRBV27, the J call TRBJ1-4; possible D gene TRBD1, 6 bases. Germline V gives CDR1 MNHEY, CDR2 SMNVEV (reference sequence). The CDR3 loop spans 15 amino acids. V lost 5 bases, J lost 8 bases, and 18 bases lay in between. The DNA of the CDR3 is TGTGCCAGCAGTACTACAGGGTGGCTTAGGGAAAAACTGTTTTTT. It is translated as CASSTTGWLREKLFF.

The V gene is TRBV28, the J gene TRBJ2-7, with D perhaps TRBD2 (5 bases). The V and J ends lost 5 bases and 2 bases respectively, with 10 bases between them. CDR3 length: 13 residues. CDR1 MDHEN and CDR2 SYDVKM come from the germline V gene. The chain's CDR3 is CASSRGSAYEQYF. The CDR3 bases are TGTGCCAGCAGTCGGGGATCCGCCTACGAGCAGTACTTC.

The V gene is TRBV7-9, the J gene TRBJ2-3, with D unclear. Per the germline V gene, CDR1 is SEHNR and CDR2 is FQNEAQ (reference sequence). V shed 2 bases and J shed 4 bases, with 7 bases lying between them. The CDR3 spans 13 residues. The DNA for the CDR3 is TGTGCCAGCAGCTTAACAAACCCAGATACGCAGTATTTT. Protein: CASSLTNPDTQYF.

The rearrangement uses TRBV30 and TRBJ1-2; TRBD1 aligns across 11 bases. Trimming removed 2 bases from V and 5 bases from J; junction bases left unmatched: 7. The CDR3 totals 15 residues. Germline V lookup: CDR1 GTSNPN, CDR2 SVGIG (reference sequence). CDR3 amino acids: CAWSTDRGPVYGYTF. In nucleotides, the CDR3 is TGTGCCTGGAGTACGGACAGGGGGCCCGTATATGGCTACACCTTC. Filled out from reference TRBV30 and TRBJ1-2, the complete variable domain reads SQTIHQWPATLVQPVGSPLSLECTVEGTSNPNLYWYRQAAGRGLQLLFYSVGIGQISSEVPQNLSASRPQDRQFILSSKKLLLSDSGFYLCAWSTDRGPVYGYTFGSGTRLTVV.

In DNA, the CDR3 is TGTGCCAGCAGCAGCCATGCGGGGGGTTCTGGGGCCAACGTCCTGACTTTC. It codes for CASSSHAGGSGANVLTF. The V call is TRBV9, the J call TRBJ2-6; 8 bases fit TRBD2. V lost 4 bases and J lost 1; bases outside the gene matches: 7. Germline CDR1 is SGDLS and CDR2 is YYNGEE. CDR3 length: 17 amino acids.

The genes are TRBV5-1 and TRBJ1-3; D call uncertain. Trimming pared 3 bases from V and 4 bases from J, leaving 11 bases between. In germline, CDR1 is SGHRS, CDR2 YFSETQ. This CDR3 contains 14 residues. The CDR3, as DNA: TGCGCCAGCAGCTCCGGGAATTCAGGAAACACCATATATTTT. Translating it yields CASSSGNSGNTIYF.

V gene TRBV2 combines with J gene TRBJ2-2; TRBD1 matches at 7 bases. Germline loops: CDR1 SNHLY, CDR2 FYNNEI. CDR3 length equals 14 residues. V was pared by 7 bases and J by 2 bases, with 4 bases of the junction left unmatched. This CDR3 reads CASTPGGNTGELFF. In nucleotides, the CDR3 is TGTGCCAGCACGCCAGGGGGAAACACCGGGGAGCTGTTTTTT.

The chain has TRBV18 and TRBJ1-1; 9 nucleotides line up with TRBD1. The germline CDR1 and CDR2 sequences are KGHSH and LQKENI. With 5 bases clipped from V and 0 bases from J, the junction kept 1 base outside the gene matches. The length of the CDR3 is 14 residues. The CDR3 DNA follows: TGTGCCAGCTCAACAGGGGGCATGAACACTGAAGCTTTCTTT. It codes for CASSTGGMNTEAFF.

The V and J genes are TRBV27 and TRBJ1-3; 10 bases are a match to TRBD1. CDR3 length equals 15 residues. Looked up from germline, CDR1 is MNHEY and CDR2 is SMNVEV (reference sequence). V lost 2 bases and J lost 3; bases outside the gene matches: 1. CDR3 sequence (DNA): TGTGCCAGCAGTTTAGACAGGGGGCTTGGAAACACCATATATTTT. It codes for CASSLDRGLGNTIYF.

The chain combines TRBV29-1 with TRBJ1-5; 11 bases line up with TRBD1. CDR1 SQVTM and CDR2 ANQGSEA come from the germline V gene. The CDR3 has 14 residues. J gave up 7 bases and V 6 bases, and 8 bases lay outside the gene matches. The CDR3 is CSVGDRGGSQPQHF. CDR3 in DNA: TGCAGCGTGGGGGACAGGGGGGGTTCGCAGCCCCAGCATTTT.

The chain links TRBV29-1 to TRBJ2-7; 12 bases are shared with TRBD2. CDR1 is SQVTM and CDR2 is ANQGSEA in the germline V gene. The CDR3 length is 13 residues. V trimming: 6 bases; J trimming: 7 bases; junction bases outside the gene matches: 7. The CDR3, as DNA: TGCAGCGTCCGACTAGCGGGAGCAGGGGAGCAGTACTTC. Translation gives CSVRLAGAGEQYF.

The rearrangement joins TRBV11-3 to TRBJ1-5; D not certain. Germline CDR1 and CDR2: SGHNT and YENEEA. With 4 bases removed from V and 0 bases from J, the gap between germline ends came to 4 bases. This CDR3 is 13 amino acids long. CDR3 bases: TGTGCCAGCAGCTCTAATAGCAATCAGCCCCAGCATTTT. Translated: CASSSNSNQPQHF.

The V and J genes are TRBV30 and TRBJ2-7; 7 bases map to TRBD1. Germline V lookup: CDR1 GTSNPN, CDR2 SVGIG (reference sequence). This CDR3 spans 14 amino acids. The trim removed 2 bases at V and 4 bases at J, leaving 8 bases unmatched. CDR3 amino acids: CAWSKAGGRYEQYF. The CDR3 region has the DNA TGTGCCTGGAGTAAGGCAGGGGGTCGATACGAGCAGTACTTC.

The chain's CDR3 is CASSARIRGETQYF. CDR3 sequence (DNA): TGTGCCAGCAGCGCGAGGATCAGAGGAGAGACCCAGTACTTC. V gene TRBV9 combines with J gene TRBJ2-5; no clear D. The V end lost 3 bases, the J end lost 4 bases, and 13 bases lay between the germline ends. CDR1 and CDR2 from the germline V gene are SGDLS and YYNGEE. CDR3 length equals 14 residues.

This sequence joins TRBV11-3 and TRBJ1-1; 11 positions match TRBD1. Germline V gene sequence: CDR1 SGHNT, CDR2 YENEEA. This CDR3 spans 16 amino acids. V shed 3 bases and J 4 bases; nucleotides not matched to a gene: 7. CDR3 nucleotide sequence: TGTGCCAGCAGCTTCGGGACAGGGGGTCGCGGCACTGAAGCTTTCTTT. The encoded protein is CASSFGTGGRGTEAFF. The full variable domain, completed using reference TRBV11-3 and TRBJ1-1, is EAGVVQSPRYKIIEKKQPVAFWCNPISGHNTLYWYLQNLGQGPELLIRYENEEAVDDSQLPKDRFSAERLKGVDSTLKIQPAELGDSAVYLCASSFGTGGRGTEAFFGQGTRLTVV.

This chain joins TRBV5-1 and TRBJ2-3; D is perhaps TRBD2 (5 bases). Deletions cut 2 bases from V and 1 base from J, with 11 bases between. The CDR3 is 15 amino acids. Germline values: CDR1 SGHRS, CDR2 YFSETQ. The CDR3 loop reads CASSFVGAGTDTQYF. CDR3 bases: TGCGCCAGCAGCTTTGTGGGAGCGGGCACAGATACGCAGTATTTT. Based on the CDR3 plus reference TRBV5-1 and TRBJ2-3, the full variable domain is KAGVTQTPRYLIKTRGQQVTLSCSPISGHRSVSWYQQTPGQGLQFLFEYFSETQRNKGNFPGRFSGRQFSNSRSEMNVSTLELGDSALYLCASSFVGAGTDTQYFGPGTRLTVL.

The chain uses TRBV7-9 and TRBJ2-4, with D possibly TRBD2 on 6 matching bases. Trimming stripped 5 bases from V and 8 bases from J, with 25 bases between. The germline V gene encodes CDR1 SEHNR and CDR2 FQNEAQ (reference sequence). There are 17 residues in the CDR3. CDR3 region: CASSPSVTGSRRDIQYF. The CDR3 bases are TGTGCCAGCAGCCCATCCGTCACCGGGTCGAGGAGGGACATTCAGTACTTC.

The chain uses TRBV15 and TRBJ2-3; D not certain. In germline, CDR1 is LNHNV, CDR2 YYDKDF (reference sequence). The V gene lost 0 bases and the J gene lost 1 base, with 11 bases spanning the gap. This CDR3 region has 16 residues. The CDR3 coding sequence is TGTGCCACCAGCAGAGAGATGGCGGTTCGCACAGATACGCAGTATTTT. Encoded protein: CATSREMAVRTDTQYF.

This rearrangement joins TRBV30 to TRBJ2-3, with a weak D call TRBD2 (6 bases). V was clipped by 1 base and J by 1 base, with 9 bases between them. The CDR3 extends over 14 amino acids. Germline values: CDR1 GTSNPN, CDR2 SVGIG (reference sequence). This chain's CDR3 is CAWSEGGGTDTQYF. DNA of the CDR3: TGTGCCTGGAGTGAAGGAGGGGGCACAGATACGCAGTATTTT.

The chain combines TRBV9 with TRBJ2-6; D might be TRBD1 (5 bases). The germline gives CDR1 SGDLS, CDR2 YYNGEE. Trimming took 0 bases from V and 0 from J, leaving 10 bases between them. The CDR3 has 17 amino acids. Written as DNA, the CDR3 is TGTGCCAGCAGCGTAGCAGGGTCACCCTCTGGGGCCAACGTCCTGACTTTC. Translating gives CASSVAGSPSGANVLTF.